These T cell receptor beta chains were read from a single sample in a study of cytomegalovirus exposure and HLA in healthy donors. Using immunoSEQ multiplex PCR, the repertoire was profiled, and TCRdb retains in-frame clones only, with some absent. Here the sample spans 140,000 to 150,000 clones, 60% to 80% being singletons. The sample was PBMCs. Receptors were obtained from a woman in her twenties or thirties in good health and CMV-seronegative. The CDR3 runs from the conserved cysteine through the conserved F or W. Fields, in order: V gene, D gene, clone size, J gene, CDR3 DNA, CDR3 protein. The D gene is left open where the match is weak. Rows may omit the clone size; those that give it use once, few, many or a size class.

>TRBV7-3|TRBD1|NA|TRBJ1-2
TGTGCCAGCAGCCCGATATTAGGACAGGGAAAGACTAACTATGGCTACACCTTC
CASSPILGQGKTNYGYTF
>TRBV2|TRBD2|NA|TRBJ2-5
TGTGCCAGCAGTGAAGCGCGGGGGAGAGAGACCCAGTACTTC
CASSEARGRETQYF
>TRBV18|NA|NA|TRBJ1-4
TGTGCCAGCTCACCGAGCCCGGGGTCAACTAATGAAAAACTGTTTTTT
CASSPSPGSTNEKLFF
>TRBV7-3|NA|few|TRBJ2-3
TGTGCCAGCAGCTTATCTGGCATAGATACGCAGTATTTT
CASSLSGIDTQYF
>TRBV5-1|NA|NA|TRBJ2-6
TGCGCCAGCAGCTTGATAGGGGTTGGGGCCAACGTCCTGACTTTC
CASSLIGVGANVLTF
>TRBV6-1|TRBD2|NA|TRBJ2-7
TGTGCCAGCAGTGAAACGGGGACTAGCTCGTACGAGCAGTACTTC
CASSETGTSSYEQYF
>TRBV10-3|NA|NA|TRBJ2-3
TGTGCCATCAGCGCGACAGGGACTAGCACAGATACGCAGTATTTT
CAISATGTSTDTQYF
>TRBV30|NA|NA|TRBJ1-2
TGTGCCTGGTCGCACACGCTCTATGGCTACACCTTC
CAWSHTLYGYTF
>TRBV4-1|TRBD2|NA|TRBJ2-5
TGCGCCAGCAGCCAATTTGGACTAGCGGTTGTAGGGGAGACCCAGTACTTC
CASSQFGLAVVGETQYF
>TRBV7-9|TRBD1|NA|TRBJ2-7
TGTGCCAGCAGCCCCGCGGGACAGGGCTACGAGCAGTACTTC
CASSPAGQGYEQYF
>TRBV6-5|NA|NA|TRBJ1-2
TGTGCCAGCAGTCCCGGGACGGGGGATGATCATGGCTACACCTTC
CASSPGTGDDHGYTF
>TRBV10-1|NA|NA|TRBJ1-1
TGCGCCAGCAGTGAGGGCAGGGCCAAGGCCTTCTCGACCACTGAAGCTTTCTTT
CASSEGRAKAFSTTEAFF
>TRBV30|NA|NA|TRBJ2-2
TGTGCCGAGGGACACAACACCGGGGAGCTGTTTTTT
CAEGHNTGELFF
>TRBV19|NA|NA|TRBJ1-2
TGTGCCAGTAGTATCGGTTGGCGGGATGGCTACACCTTC
CASSIGWRDGYTF
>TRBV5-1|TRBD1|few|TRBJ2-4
TGCGCCAGCAGCTCGATACCCGACAAGACAGGGGACATTCAGTACTTC
CASSSIPDKTGDIQYF
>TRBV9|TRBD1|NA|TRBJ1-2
TGTGCCAGCAGCAGCTCGACAGGGGACTATGGCTACACCTTC
CASSSSTGDYGYTF
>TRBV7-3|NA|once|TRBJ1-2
TGTGCCAGCAGCTCCGGTACAGGGCTCTATGGCTACACCTTC
CASSSGTGLYGYTF
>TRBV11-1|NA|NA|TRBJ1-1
TGTGCCAGCAGCCTTGACAGTGTCGGCACTGAAGCTTTCTTT
CASSLDSVGTEAFF
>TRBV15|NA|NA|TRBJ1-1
TGTGCCACCAGCAGACCTTACAGGGATTTGAACACTGAAGCTTTCTTT
CATSRPYRDLNTEAFF
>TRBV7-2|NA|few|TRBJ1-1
TGTGCCAGCAGCTTACGGAGCATGAACACTGAAGCTTTCTTT
CASSLRSMNTEAFF
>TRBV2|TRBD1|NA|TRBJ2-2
TGTGCCAGCAGTGCAGGACAGGGGGTGACCGGGGAGCTGTTTTTT
CASSAGQGVTGELFF
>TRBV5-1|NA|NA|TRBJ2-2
TGCGCCAGCAGCTTACCAATCGGAGATTCGAACACCGGGGAGCTGTTTTTT
CASSLPIGDSNTGELFF
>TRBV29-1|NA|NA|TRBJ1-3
TGCAGCGTAACAGTGGGAAACACCATATATTTT
CSVTVGNTIYF
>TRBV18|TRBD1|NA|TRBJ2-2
TGTGCCAGCTCACTCGGGACAGGGATGGTCGGGGAGCTGTTTTTT
CASSLGTGMVGELFF
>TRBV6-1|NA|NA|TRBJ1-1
TGTGCCAGCAGTACGACAGTGGACACTGAAGCTTTCTTT
CASSTTVDTEAFF
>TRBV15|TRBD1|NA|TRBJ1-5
TGTGCCACCAGCAGGGGGACAGGGAGCAATCAGCCCCAGCATTTT
CATSRGTGSNQPQHF
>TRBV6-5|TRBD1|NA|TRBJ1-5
TGTGCCAGCAGTTACCGGAGGGACAGCGATCAGCCCCAGCATTTT
CASSYRRDSDQPQHF
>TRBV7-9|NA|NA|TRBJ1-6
TGTGCCATCCCCTTAGTGGAGGGGAATTCACCCCTCCACTTT
CAIPLVEGNSPLHF
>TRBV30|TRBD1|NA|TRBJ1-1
TGTGCCTGGGTCATCCGGGACAGGGTAGGTGAAGCTTTCTTT
CAWVIRDRVGEAFF
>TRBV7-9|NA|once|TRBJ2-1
TGTGCCAGCATTCCTTTTTCCTACAATGAGCAGTTCTTC
CASIPFSYNEQFF
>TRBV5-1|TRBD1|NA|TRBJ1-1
TGCGCCAGCACCCTCGCCACAGGGGCCGCGGGGGCTTTCTTT
CASTLATGAAGAFF
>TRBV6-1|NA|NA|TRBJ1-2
TGTGCCTGCAGGGCTCGGGGGGCGGGCTATGGCTACACCTTC
CACRARGAGYGYTF
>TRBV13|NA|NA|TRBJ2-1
TGTGCCAGCAGCTTGGGGCAGGACAATGAGCAGTTCTTC
CASSLGQDNEQFF
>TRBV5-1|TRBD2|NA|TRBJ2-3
TGCGCCAGCAGCCTCCGACTAGCGGGGGGCACAGATACGCAGTATTTT
CASSLRLAGGTDTQYF
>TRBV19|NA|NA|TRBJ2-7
TGTGCCAGTAGTACGGGATTCACCTCGGGTGAGCAGTACTTC
CASSTGFTSGEQYF
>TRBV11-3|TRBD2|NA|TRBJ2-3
TGTGCCAGCAGCTCAAGACCGGGACTAGATTCAGATACGCAGTATTTT
CASSSRPGLDSDTQYF
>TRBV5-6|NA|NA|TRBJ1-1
TGTGCCAGCAGCTTGAGGGGGACTGAAGCTTTCTTT
CASSLRGTEAFF
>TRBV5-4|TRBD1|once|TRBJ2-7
TGTGCCAGCAGCTCCCTTTCGACAGGGCCGATCGAGCAGTACTTC
CASSSLSTGPIEQYF
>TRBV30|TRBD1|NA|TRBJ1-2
TGTGCCTGGAGTCGCACAGGGGCCTATGGCTACACCTTC
CAWSRTGAYGYTF
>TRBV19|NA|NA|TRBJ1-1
TGTGCCAGTAGTATCCATCCCACGGGGAACACTGAAGCTTTCTTT
CASSIHPTGNTEAFF
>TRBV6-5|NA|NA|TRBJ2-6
TGTGCCAGCAGTTACTCGATAGGGGCTGGGGCCAACGTCCTGACTTTC
CASSYSIGAGANVLTF
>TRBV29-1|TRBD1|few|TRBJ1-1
TGCAGCGGACGGACAGGAGGAACTGAAGCTTTCTTT
CSGRTGGTEAFF
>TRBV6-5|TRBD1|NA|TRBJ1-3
TGTGCCAGCAAGAGGGGGCGGACTGGAAACACCATATATTTT
CASKRGRTGNTIYF
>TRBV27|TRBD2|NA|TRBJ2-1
TGTGCCAGCAGGGCTAGCGGGGGGTCTGAGCAGTTCTTC
CASRASGGSEQFF
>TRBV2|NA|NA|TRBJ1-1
TGTGCCAGCAAGGCGGGGAACACTGAAGCTTTCTTT
CASKAGNTEAFF
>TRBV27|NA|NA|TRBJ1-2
TGTGCCAGCAGTTTAAGCGGCGGGGGGCTAGGCGGCTACACCTTC
CASSLSGGGLGGYTF
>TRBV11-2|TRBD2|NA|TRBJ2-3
TGTGCCAGCAGCTTAGATCTAAAGGGTACTAGCGGGAGCACAGATACGCAGTATTTT
CASSLDLKGTSGSTDTQYF
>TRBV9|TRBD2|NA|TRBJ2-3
TGTGCCAGCAGCGTAGATCGAGCGGGGGGGCCGGGTACGCAGTATTTT
CASSVDRAGGPGTQYF
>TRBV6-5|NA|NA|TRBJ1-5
TGTGCCAGCAAAGTCTCGGGTCAGCCCCAGCATTTT
CASKVSGQPQHF
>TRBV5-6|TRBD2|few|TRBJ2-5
TGTGCCAGCAGCTTGGGGCGGGGGGCCCAAGAGACCCAGTACTTC
CASSLGRGAQETQYF
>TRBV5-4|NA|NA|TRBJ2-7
TGTGCCAGCAGCCACCCACAGGACGAGCAGTACTTC
CASSHPQDEQYF
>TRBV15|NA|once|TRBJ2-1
TGTGCCACCAGCGAGGGCTACAATGAGCAGTTCTTC
CATSEGYNEQFF
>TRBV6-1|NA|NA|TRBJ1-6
TGTGCCAGCAGTGATCGGAGGACCCCTAATTCACCCCTCCACTTT
CASSDRRTPNSPLHF
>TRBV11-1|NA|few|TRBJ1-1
TGTGCCAGCAGCTTAAGGGGCAGGGTAGGCGTTGAAGCTTTCTTT
CASSLRGRVGVEAFF
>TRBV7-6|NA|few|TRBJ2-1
TGTGCCAGCAGCTTACAGGGGGGCGATGAGCAGTTCTTC
CASSLQGGDEQFF
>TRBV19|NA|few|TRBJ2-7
TGTGCCAGTAGTACTAGATACTCTACCTACGAGCAGTACTTC
CASSTRYSTYEQYF
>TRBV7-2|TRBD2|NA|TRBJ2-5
TGTGCCAGCAGTTGGGGGGGACCTTCCAGGGAGACCCAGTACTTC
CASSWGGPSRETQYF
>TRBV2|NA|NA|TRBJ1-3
TGTGCCAGCAGCGCCGGGACACCACCTGGAAACACCATATATTTT
CASSAGTPPGNTIYF
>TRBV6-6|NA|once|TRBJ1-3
TGTGCCAGCAAAGAGGGGGATAGCTCTGGAAACACCATATATTTT
CASKEGDSSGNTIYF